This section outlines one TCR beta chain sequence together with its context. In the original processing: Amplification of reference gene primers was used by the study to estimate nucleated cell counts. Produced via immunoSEQ multiplex PCR; TCRdb's table is partial and in-frame only. That table is the source of V, J and clone size, and D and trimming were worked out from the DNA. The profile shows nearly 95,000 clones, 85% to 90% of them singletons. This record comes from a study of blood T cell repertoires in COVID-19. Across the whole study: There were acute and convalescent COVID-19 samples, and they came from the United States, Italy and Spain. Sources were T cells, B-cell-depleted T cells, or PBMCs; the material itself was cDNA or gDNA.

CDR1 GTSNPN and CDR2 SVGIG come from the germline V gene (reference sequence). The CDR3 totals 13 residues. Trimming at V came to 3 bases and at J to 4 bases, leaving 4 bases not matched to a gene. Specimen: peripheral blood. This sequence was found in a human donor with active COVID-19. The donor label of this sample is uncertain. The genes are TRBV30 and TRBJ2-7; 9 bases map to TRBD1. The CDR3 protein is CAWRPGQGYEQYF. Here the CDR3 DNA reads TGTGCCTGGAGGCCGGGACAGGGTTACGAGCAGTACTTC.